These 7 T cell receptor beta chains share one sample of origin, sequenced in a study of T cells in Graves' hyperthyroidism and ophthalmopathy. Researchers took RNA transcripts and amplified the TCR beta CDR3 regions from them. HTBI primers were employed in a first-round RT-PCR of the TCR CDR3. TCRdb analysed the multiplex PCR reads with MiXCR anew, one entry per CDR3 protein. The sample includes hundreds of thousands of distinct CDR3 sequences, around 15% seen only once; the top ten take 28%. Source material: blood. The receptors derive from a man aged 50-60 years with Graves' ophthalmopathy.

This clonotype has ten or more counts. The chain carries TRBV30 and TRBJ1-5, with 9 bases that match TRBD1. CDR1 GTSNPN and CDR2 SVGIG come from the germline V gene (reference sequence). Trimming at V came to 5 bases and at J to 2 bases, leaving 4 bases not matched to a gene. The CDR3 runs 14 residues. The CDR3 loop reads CAWGTGRRNQPQHF. CDR3 sequence (DNA): TGTGCCTGGGGGACAGGGCGCCGCAATCAGCCCCAGCATTTT. The full variable domain, rest sourced from reference TRBV30 and TRBJ1-5, is SQTIHQWPATLVQPVGSPLSLECTVEGTSNPNLYWYRQAAGRGLQLLFYSVGIGQISSEVPQNLSASRPQDRQFILSSKKLLLSDSGFYLCAWGTGRRNQPQHFGDGTRLSIL.

This clonotype came up a few times. A much larger clone lies a single base off, so this may be a read error. J is TRBJ1-1 and V is TRBV18; D may be TRBD1 (5 bases). Per germline, CDR1 KGHSH and CDR2 LQKENI. This CDR3 has 14 amino acids. Trimming left V 4 bases short and J 3 bases short, with 12 bases between. The CDR3 nucleotides are TGTGCCAGCTCACAGGGGTTAGAGGACACTGAAGCTTTCTTT. Translating gives CASSQGLEDTEAFF.

This clonotype was seen many times. The chain links TRBV2 to TRBJ1-1, with 11 bases lining up with TRBD1. The CDR3 is 16 amino acids. V gave up 6 bases and J gave up 6 bases; unmatched junction bases: 12. Germline V lookup: CDR1 SNHLY, CDR2 FYNNEI. The DNA for the CDR3 is TGTGCCAGCAGGGGTGGACAGGGGGCGCTTAGTGCTGAAGCTTTCTTT. Residues: CASRGGQGALSAEAFF. Combining the CDR3 with reference TRBV2 and TRBJ1-1 gives the whole variable domain EPEVTQTPSHQVTQMGQEVILRCVPISNHLYFYWYRQILGQKVEFLVSFYNNEISEKSEIFDDQFSVERPDGSNFTLKIRSTKLEDSAMYFCASRGGQGALSAEAFFGQGTRLTVV.

This clonotype was counted only a few times. The chain has TRBV7-3 and TRBJ2-1; D gene uncertain. CDR3 length: 13 amino acids. In germline, CDR1 is SGHTA, CDR2 FQGTGA. Deletions cut 3 bases from V and 5 bases from J, with 8 bases between. This CDR3 reads CASSFDSDNEQFF. DNA for the CDR3: TGTGCCAGCAGCTTTGATAGTGACAATGAGCAGTTCTTC.

This clonotype was found many times. The gene calls are TRBV20-1 and TRBJ1-2; tentative D call: TRBD1 (6 bases). The V end lost 2 bases, the J end lost 3 bases, and 16 bases lay between the germline ends. CDR1 and CDR2 from the germline V gene are DFQATT and SNEGSKA (reference sequence). The CDR3 is 15 residues long. The CDR3 bases are TGCAGTGCTAGACGGGCAACAGGGAAGGACTATGGCTACACCTTC. Translated: CSARRATGKDYGYTF.

The V gene is TRBV11-2, the J gene TRBJ1-2; TRBD1 agrees at 10 bases. CDR1 is SGHAT, CDR2 FQNNGV, per germline. The length of the CDR3 is 15 residues. Losses at the gene ends were 4 bases for V and 7 bases for J; bases not matched to a gene: 9. The chain's CDR3 is CASSSFRDRGSGYTF. CDR3 in DNA: TGTGCCAGCAGCTCATTTCGGGACAGGGGAAGTGGCTACACCTTC.

This chain uses TRBV27 with TRBJ2-3, with D possibly TRBD2 on 6 matching bases. Trimming shortened V by 5 bases and J by 6 bases, and 18 bases separated the two germline ends. Germline V gene data show CDR1 as MNHEY and CDR2 as SMNVEV (reference sequence). CDR3 length: 15 residues. The CDR3 coding sequence is TGTGCCAGCAGTCCCTGGTCCCCTAGCGCCGATACGCAGTATTTT. The encoded protein is CASSPWSPSADTQYF.